What follows describes a single TCR beta chain. These data belong to a study of technical replicates of blood from a few donors. Method: immunoSEQ multiplex PCR; TCRdb's copy keeps in-frame clones and lacks some. Here the sample spans tens of thousands of clones, about 94% being singletons. The germline V and J ends were trimmed by 5 bases and 2 bases, with 15 bases remaining between them. The CDR3 totals 15 residues. Germline V CDR1 and CDR2: MNHNY, SVGAGI (reference sequence). The genes are TRBV6-6 and TRBJ2-5, with a weak D call TRBD1 (5 bases). This receptor was obtained from a human donor in good health. Sequencing input: T cells isolated from PBMCs. CDR3 residues: CASSKQVGLQETQYF. As DNA, the CDR3 is TGTGCCAGCAGTAAACAGGTCGGCTTACAAGAGACCCAGTACTTC.